These T cell receptor beta chains were read from a single sample in a study of CD8 T cells in Susac syndrome. TCRdb fed the immunoSEQ multiplex PCR reads into MiXCR, producing one record per CDR3 protein. The repertoire holds some 200,000 distinct CDR3 sequences, with roughly 94% as singletons. The sequenced sample was CD8+ T cells from PBMCs. Every receptor here comes from a human donor with Susac syndrome. CDR3s include the opening cysteine and the closing phenylalanine or tryptophan. A D gene is named only where the DNA matches it firmly. Size is omitted from some rows. Given values are once, few, many or a class for expanded clones.

J	size	D	V	DNA	CDR3
TRBJ1-5	-	TRBD1	TRBV13	TGTGCCAGCAGCTACGGACAGGGTAGTCAGCCCCAGCATTTT	CASSYGQGSQPQHF
TRBJ2-1	-	TRBD1	TRBV24-1	TGTGCCACCAGTGATCCCGGGACAGCCCTGGGTGAGCAGTTCTTC	CATSDPGTALGEQFF
TRBJ1-2	-	-	TRBV6-5	TGTGCCAGCAGTAGTGTCAGGGGTAACTATGGCTACACCTTC	CASSSVRGNYGYTF
TRBJ1-2	-	-	TRBV5-1	TGCGCCAGCAGCCAAGCAGGGAATGGCTACACCTTC	CASSQAGNGYTF
TRBJ2-7	few	-	TRBV25-1	TGTGCCAGCAGTGAATCCGCCGAGCAGTACTTC	CASSESAEQYF
TRBJ1-4	-	-	TRBV27	TGTGCCAGCAGTTTAAATCAGGGTATGGATGAAAAACTGTTTTTT	CASSLNQGMDEKLFF
TRBJ2-2	once	TRBD2	TRBV20-1	TGCAGTGCTAGAGAGCGTACACTAGCGGGTAGCACCGGGGAGCTGTTTTTT	CSARERTLAGSTGELFF
TRBJ2-7	-	-	TRBV18	TGTGCCAGCTCACCCCGGGACCCGGGTTCACGGACCTACGAGCAGTACTTC	CASSPRDPGSRTYEQYF
TRBJ1-2	-	-	TRBV3-1	TGTGCCAGCAGCCAAGAAGTCGGGATAGGCTACACCTTC	CASSQEVGIGYTF
TRBJ2-7	-	-	TRBV5-6	TGTGCCAGCAGCGTCAGGGTCGAATACGAGCAGTACTTC	CASSVRVEYEQYF
TRBJ2-7	-	TRBD2	TRBV2	TGTGCCAGCCGTGAACCTAGCGGGAGGTTGGACGAGCAGTACTTC	CASREPSGRLDEQYF
TRBJ1-1	-	-	TRBV30	TGTGCCTGGAGTAGGGCACGCATGAACACTGAAGCTTTCTTT	CAWSRARMNTEAFF
TRBJ2-4	-	-	TRBV2	TGTGCCAGCTTTGGGCTCCAAAACATTCAGTACTTC	CASFGLQNIQYF
TRBJ1-5	-	-	TRBV19	TGTGCCAGTAGCCGGTCGGGCACTTCGGGTCAGCCCCAGCATTTT	CASSRSGTSGQPQHF
TRBJ2-1	-	-	TRBV25-1	TGTGCCAGCAGTCCAAAGACCTCCACTATCTACAATGAGCAGTTCTTC	CASSPKTSTIYNEQFF
TRBJ1-1	-	-	TRBV7-2	TGTGCCAGCAGCTTAGAGGCAGGCGTGAACACTGAAGCTTTCTTT	CASSLEAGVNTEAFF
TRBJ2-5	-	-	TRBV5-6	TGTGCCAGCAGCCCGAATGGGTTTCGAATTCAAGAGACCCAGTACTTC	CASSPNGFRIQETQYF
TRBJ2-7	few	TRBD1	TRBV19	TGTGCCAGTAGTTCCGGGACAGGGTACGAGCAGTACTTC	CASSSGTGYEQYF
TRBJ2-5	-	TRBD2	TRBV7-3	TGTGCCAGCAGCACTAGGGCGGGGGGCCCGATGGAGACCCAGTACTTC	CASSTRAGGPMETQYF
TRBJ2-5	-	-	TRBV5-1	TGCGCCAGCAGCGTTGGCGAAGAGGCCCAGTACTTC	CASSVGEEAQYF
TRBJ1-2	-	-	TRBV20-1	TGCAGTGCTAGAGATAAGGGTTGGGCTAACTATGGCTACACCTTC	CSARDKGWANYGYTF
TRBJ2-1	-	TRBD2	TRBV7-8	TGTGCCAGCAGCTTAGCGGTTAGCGGGAGAGATTTCAATGAGCAGTTCTTC	CASSLAVSGRDFNEQFF
TRBJ2-1	-	TRBD2	TRBV3-1	TGTGCCAGCGGGAGCGGGATAGGCAGTGAGCAGTTCTTC	CASGSGIGSEQFF
TRBJ1-5	-	-	TRBV19	TGTGCCAGTAGTTACGACAGCGTCTTGCCCCAGCCCCAGCATTTT	CASSYDSVLPQPQHF
TRBJ2-7	-	TRBD2	TRBV4-2	TGTGCCAGCAGCCAAGATTTCGATGTAGCGGGGATCTTCTACGAGCAGTACTTC	CASSQDFDVAGIFYEQYF
TRBJ1-2	-	TRBD1	TRBV30	TGTGCCTGGAGTGGGACAGGGCGCGCGAACTATGGCTACACCTTC	CAWSGTGRANYGYTF
TRBJ2-5	-	TRBD2	TRBV6-5	TGTGCCAGCAGCCCTGGGGGGGAGGAGGAGACCCAGTACTTC	CASSPGGEEETQYF
TRBJ2-7	-	TRBD1	TRBV4-2	TGTGCCAGCAGCCAAGAATATCGGACAGGGGGCTGGTACGAGCAGTACTTC	CASSQEYRTGGWYEQYF
TRBJ2-1	-	-	TRBV30	TGTGCCTGGAGTGTGGGTCTGGCGGGCAGGCGGGAGCAGTTCTTC	CAWSVGLAGRREQFF
TRBJ2-7	-	-	TRBV30	TGTGCCTGGAGTGAGAACGACTACGAGCAGTACTTC	CAWSENDYEQYF
TRBJ2-3	-	TRBD2	TRBV4-2	TGTGCCAGCAGCCATGGGCTAGCGGGAAAGACAGATACGCAGTATTTT	CASSHGLAGKTDTQYF
TRBJ2-1	-	-	TRBV11-1	TGTGCCAGCAGCTTAGCCCAGGGCTGGTATGAGCAGTTCTTC	CASSLAQGWYEQFF
TRBJ1-5	-	-	TRBV20-1	TGCAGTGCCCGGATGAGGGGGGACAATCAGCCCCAGCATTTT	CSARMRGDNQPQHF
TRBJ1-5	-	TRBD1	TRBV10-3	TGTGCCATCAGTGCGACCTCACCGGGACAGCACAATCAGCCCCAGCATTTT	CAISATSPGQHNQPQHF
TRBJ2-3	once	TRBD1	TRBV2	TGTGCCAGCAGTGATCCGGACAGGGGTTTAGATACGCAGTATTTT	CASSDPDRGLDTQYF
TRBJ1-5	-	-	TRBV12-3/TRBV12-4	TGTGCCAGCAGTTCATTCGACAGGTGGAATAATCAGCCCCAGCATTTT	CASSSFDRWNNQPQHF
TRBJ1-2	-	-	TRBV30	TGTGCCTGGAGTGTAGGGGGAACATATCCCTACACCTTC	CAWSVGGTYPYTF
TRBJ2-7	once	TRBD1	TRBV5-1	TGCGCCAGCGGCTCAACCCCGGGACAGGGGCTCTACGAGCAGTACTTC	CASGSTPGQGLYEQYF
TRBJ2-6	once	TRBD1	TRBV6-5	TGTGCCAGCAGTTACTCGAGGGGACAGGGATCTGGGGCCAACGTCCTGACTTTC	CASSYSRGQGSGANVLTF
TRBJ1-1	-	-	TRBV7-9	TGTGCCAGCAGCTCCGACGAATATACTGAAGCTTTCTTT	CASSSDEYTEAFF